The clone carrying this T cell receptor (beta chain) showed up many times. The antigen is undetermined. The data stem from a study of naive and memory T cell subsets. General observations from the study: TCR counts from RNA may reflect activation-linked expression changes. Naive and memory repertoire findings lacked a ground truth for validation.

This CDR3 is built from 14 residues. Looked up from germline, CDR1 is MDHEN and CDR2 is SYDVKM. V was clipped by 3 bases and J by 1 base, with 9 bases between them. An equimolar mix of two oligonucleotides served as the beta constant-region primer for TRBC1 and TRBC2. A 12-nucleotide UMI and the SP2 primer were added to the cDNA 3' end by oligonucleotide ligation. Four rounds of PCR amplified the ligated cDNA using nested alpha and beta constant-region primers plus SP2. A single record per CDR3 protein comes from TCRdb applying MiXCR to the UMI-ligation and nested PCR reads. The profile shows 19,000 or so distinct CDR3 sequences, about 10% of them singletons.

Sequencing used central memory CD8+ T cells from blood. The receptor's source is a human donor in good health. This rearrangement joins TRBV28 to TRBJ2-5; TRBD1 is a possible D gene (6 bases). The CDR3 protein is CASSFQGLQETQYF. The CDR3 region has the DNA TGTGCCAGCAGTTTTCAGGGGCTCCAAGAGACCCAGTACTTC.